A single sample gave rise to the 27 T cell receptor beta chains below, sequenced in a study of T cell repertoires and HLA-DP antigens. Antigen specificity for these receptors is unknown. Data came from immunoSEQ multiplex PCR; TCRdb stores just in-frame clones and leaves some out. The sample lists roughly 110,000 clones, about 91% occurring once. Sequenced material: CD4+ T cells from PBMCs. All receptors come from a woman between 18 and 29 years old in good health and CMV-seronegative.

This chain links TRBV6-1 with TRBJ2-7; a possible D gene is TRBD2 (6 bases). The CDR3 extends over 14 amino acids. With 2 bases removed from V and 7 bases from J, the gap between germline ends came to 15 bases. Germline V gives CDR1 MNHNS, CDR2 SASEGT. DNA of the CDR3: TGTGCCAGCAGTGAAATTTCGGGGGTTTGGGAGCAGTACGTC. The encoded protein is CASSEISGVWEQYV.

This chain uses TRBV4-1 with TRBJ2-1, with 8 positions matching TRBD2. The V segment lost 0 bases and the J segment 10 bases; nucleotides outside the gene matches: 17. This CDR3 region has 18 residues. Germline CDR1 is MGHRA and CDR2 is YSYEKL. The CDR3 nucleotides are TGCGCCAGCAGCCAAGAAAGTTGGAGAAGCGGGAGAAGAGGGGAGCAGTTCTTC. Translation: CASSQESWRSGRRGEQFF.

The rearrangement links TRBV10-3 to TRBJ2-3; the match to TRBD1 covers 11 bases. V was pared by 6 bases and J by 4 bases, with 3 bases of the junction left unmatched. The germline CDR1 and CDR2 sequences are ENHRY and SYGVKD. This CDR3 spans 14 amino acids. CDR3 bases: TGTGCCATCAGGCCGGGACAGGGGGCAGATACGCAGTATTTT. It translates to CAIRPGQGADTQYF.

The chain recombines TRBV27 with TRBJ1-1; 9 nucleotides agree with TRBD1. Germline V gene data show CDR1 as MNHEY and CDR2 as SMNVEV (reference sequence). The CDR3 runs 15 residues. J lost 3 bases, V lost 4 bases, and 6 bases had no gene match. This chain's CDR3 is CASSWGTGTDTEAFF. CDR3 nucleotide sequence: TGTGCCAGCAGTTGGGGGACAGGGACCGACACTGAAGCTTTCTTT.

The V call is TRBV5-1, the J call TRBJ2-5; possibly TRBD1 or TRBD2 for D (5 bases each). The V end was cut by 1 base, the J end by 1 base, with 11 bases between. The CDR3 sequence is 15 residues long. Per germline, CDR1 SGHRS and CDR2 YFSETQ. Here the CDR3 DNA reads TGCGCCAGCAGCTTGTGGGGACGGAGCCAAGAGACCCAGTACTTC. Amino acids: CASSLWGRSQETQYF.

A remark on this clone: This sample includes further DNA sequences coding for the same CDR3. The chain carries TRBV5-1 and TRBJ1-1; 7 bases line up with TRBD1. V was clipped by 3 bases and J by 2 bases; unmatched bases: 4. The CDR3 totals 14 residues. Germline CDR1 SGHRS, CDR2 YFSETQ. CDR3 nucleotide sequence: TGCGCCAGCAGCTCTCAGGGGGGAAACACTGAAGCTTTCTTT. Translation: CASSSQGGNTEAFF.

The chain joins TRBV5-5 to TRBJ2-3; TRBD2 agrees at 13 bases. Germline V gene sequence: CDR1 SGHKS, CDR2 YYEKEE (reference sequence). The CDR3 is 16 amino acids. V shed 3 bases, J shed 2 bases, and the junction held 3 bases outside the gene matches. The CDR3 region has the DNA TGTGCCAGCAGCTCGGGACTAGCGGGGCCCACAGATACGCAGTATTTT. This gives the protein CASSSGLAGPTDTQYF.

The chain employs TRBV5-1 and TRBJ1-1; no clear D gene. V lost 2 bases, J lost 5 bases, and 13 bases lay in between. CDR1 SGHRS and CDR2 YFSETQ come from the germline V gene. The CDR3 extends over 14 amino acids. The CDR3 nucleotides are TGCGCCAGCAGCTTAGGTCAGGAACGGACTGAAGCTTTCTTT. It codes for CASSLGQERTEAFF.

V is TRBV11-2 and J is TRBJ2-2, with D hard to call. The germline V and J ends were trimmed by 1 base and 2 bases, with 11 bases remaining between them. CDR1 SGHAT and CDR2 FQNNGV come from the germline V gene. The CDR3 runs to 16 residues. The CDR3 DNA reads as TGTGCCAGCAGCTTAGTGGGCAGCCGTAACACCGGGGAGCTGTTTTTT. Translating it yields CASSLVGSRNTGELFF.

The V and J genes are TRBV9 and TRBJ2-1; TRBD2 aligns across 14 bases. Per the germline V gene, CDR1 is SGDLS and CDR2 is YYNGEE. With V trimmed by 4 bases and J by 5 bases, 17 bases remained unmatched. This CDR3 has 20 amino acids. CDR3 DNA sequence: TGTGCCAGCAGCAAAGGACTAGCGGGGGGCCCGGTAAGCTTACACAATGAGCAGTTCTTC. It specifies CASSKGLAGGPVSLHNEQFF.

The chain joins TRBV7-8 to TRBJ2-5; weak D call: TRBD1 (5 bases). Germline CDR1 SGHVS, CDR2 FQNEAQ. Deletions cut 2 bases from V and 9 bases from J, with 10 bases between. The CDR3 contains 12 residues. CDR3 nucleotide sequence: TGTGCCAGCAGCTTATTAGGGGCGGCCCAGTACTTC. Amino acids: CASSLLGAAQYF.

The chain is built from TRBV23-1 and TRBJ2-7; 10 bases match TRBD1. TRBV23-1 is labeled an ORF, and its function is uncertain. CDR3 length equals 18 residues. V lost 6 bases and J lost 9; bases outside the gene matches: 23. This CDR3 is CASRGRGTGAGKEPGQYV. CDR3 sequence (DNA): TGCGCCAGCAGGGGGAGGGGGACAGGGGCCGGAAAGGAACCCGGGCAGTACGTC.

The rearrangement joins TRBV4-1 to TRBJ2-5; maybe TRBD2 (6 bases). The DNA end is more similar to TRBJ2-7, so the J call may be wrong. This CDR3 contains 16 residues. Germline V gives CDR1 MGHRA, CDR2 YSYEKL. This chain's CDR3 is CASSQDVAGRSYEQYF. For the CDR3, the DNA is TGCGCCAGCAGCCAAGATGTGGCGGGGCGATCCTACGAGCAGTACTTC.

The V and J genes are TRBV28 and TRBJ1-5; D possibly corresponds to TRBD1 (6 bases). CDR3 length equals 17 residues. Germline assignment: CDR1 MDHEN and CDR2 SYDVKM. V was trimmed by 3 bases and J by 4 bases, leaving 19 bases between them. In DNA form, the CDR3 reads TGTGCCAGCAGTTTGCCTAAGAGGGGGGGGAGTAATCAGCCCCAGCATTTT. Its protein is CASSLPKRGGSNQPQHF.

The V and J genes are TRBV5-7 and TRBJ2-2; D is perhaps TRBD1 (5 bases). TRBV5-7 is an open reading frame, and its role is uncertain. This CDR3 region has 14 residues. Between the trimmed V and J ends, which lost 2 bases and 7 bases, there was a span of 12 bases. The CDR3 bases are TGTGCCAGCAGCTTCCAGGGTTGGGTCGGGGAGCTGTTTTTT. Amino acids: CASSFQGWVGELFF.

CDR3 protein: CASSQSGERQETQYF. The CDR3 DNA reads as TGTGCCAGCAGCCAGTCGGGAGAGAGGCAAGAGACCCAGTACTTC. The chain is built from TRBV7-9 and TRBJ2-5; D is perhaps TRBD2 (6 bases). Germline V gene sequence: CDR1 SEHNR, CDR2 FQNEAQ (reference sequence). CDR3 length equals 15 residues. Trimming shortened V by 5 bases and J by 2 bases, and 15 bases separated the two germline ends.

V usage is TRBV5-1 and J usage is TRBJ2-3; D is unclear. Between the trimmed V and J ends, which lost 4 bases and 0 bases, there was a span of 9 bases. The CDR3 covers 14 residues. Germline lookup yields CDR1 SGHRS and CDR2 YFSETQ. The CDR3 is CASSLSRSTDTQYF. For the CDR3, the DNA is TGCGCCAGCAGCCTAAGCCGGAGCACAGATACGCAGTATTTT.

V and J are TRBV18 and TRBJ1-5; weak D call: TRBD1 (5 bases). The CDR3 spans 14 residues. Germline V gene data show CDR1 as KGHSH and CDR2 as LQKENI. V was clipped by 1 base and J by 5 bases, with 9 bases between them. The CDR3 nucleotides are TGTGCCAGCTCACCACTCGGGGCGGATCAGCCCCAGCATTTT. It translates to CASSPLGADQPQHF.

This clone was seen only once. This sequence joins TRBV7-2 and TRBJ2-2; 11 bases line up with TRBD2. Germline CDR1 and CDR2: SGHTA and FQGNSA. Germline trimming cut 1 base from V and 6 bases from J; bases unmatched to any gene: 4. CDR3 length: 16 residues. The CDR3 nucleotides are TGTGCCAGCAGCTTAGACGGTAGCGGGGGGGCCGGGGAGCTGTTTTTT. Translated: CASSLDGSGGAGELFF.

This chain links TRBV9 with TRBJ2-2; D unclear. The CDR3 contains 16 residues. Germline CDR1 is SGDLS and CDR2 is YYNGEE. V lost 4 bases to trimming and J lost 0 bases, with 13 bases between them. CDR3 loop: CASSPQSPPNTGELFF. CDR3 DNA: TGTGCCAGCAGCCCCCAATCCCCACCGAACACCGGGGAGCTGTTTTTT. Full variable domain (missing parts from reference TRBV9 and TRBJ2-2): DSGVTQTPKHLITATGQRVTLRCSPRSGDLSVYWYQQSLDQGLQFLIQYYNGEERAKGNILERFSAQQFPDLHSELNLSSLELGDSALYFCASSPQSPPNTGELFFGEGSRLTVL.

Written as DNA, the CDR3 is TGTGCCAGCAGCTCGGGACAGGGGTACACCGGGGAGCTGTTTTTT. This encodes CASSSGQGYTGELFF. The chain combines TRBV5-6 with TRBJ2-2, with 10 bases lining up with TRBD1. V was pared by 3 bases and J by 3 bases, with 2 bases of the junction left unmatched. Per the germline V gene, CDR1 is SGHDT and CDR2 is YYEEEE. This CDR3 is 15 amino acids long.

This chain joins TRBV28 and TRBJ1-2; TRBD1 aligns across 9 bases. V shed 4 bases, J shed 4 bases, and the junction held 13 bases outside the gene matches. Germline V gene lookup returns CDR1 MDHEN and CDR2 SYDVKM. The CDR3 has 17 residues. The CDR3 nucleotides read TGTGCCAGCAGTTCGGCACAGGGGGCAAGTTTCGGCTATGGCTACACCTTC. It yields the protein CASSSAQGASFGYGYTF.

The chain couples TRBV6-5 to TRBJ2-7, with 9 bases that match TRBD1. With V trimmed by 2 bases and J by 2 bases, 1 base remained unmatched. The CDR3 is made up of 14 amino acids. CDR1 and CDR2 from the germline V gene are MNHEY and SVGAGI. The CDR3 sequence is CASSYRDRAYEQYF. The CDR3, as DNA: TGTGCCAGCAGTTACCGGGACAGGGCCTACGAGCAGTACTTC.

The chain links TRBV7-9 to TRBJ2-1; D unresolved. The CDR3 runs to 14 residues. V lost 1 base and J 10 bases, leaving 14 bases between the germline ends. Germline V gene sequence: CDR1 SEHNR, CDR2 FQNEAQ (reference sequence). This CDR3 reads CASSLEGRPREQFF. Here the CDR3 DNA reads TGTGCCAGCAGCTTAGAGGGCCGGCCTCGAGAGCAGTTCTTC.

The chain has TRBV18 and TRBJ1-4, with D unresolved. V lost 10 bases and J lost 0, with 12 bases in between. This CDR3 has 14 amino acids. In germline, CDR1 is KGHSH, CDR2 LQKENI. CDR3 nucleotides: TGTGCCACTCGGCGGGGAGCAACTAATGAAAAACTGTTTTTT. Its protein product is CATRRGATNEKLFF. Looking up the rest from reference TRBV18 and TRBJ1-4 gives the full variable domain: NAGVMQNPRHLVRRRGQEARLRCSPMKGHSHVYWYRQLPEEGLKFMVYLQKENIIDESGMPKERFSAEFPKEGPSILRIQQVVRGDSAAYFCATRRGATNEKLFFGSGTQLSVL.

In nucleotides, the CDR3 is TGTGCCAGTAGTACCCTGCCGACAAGGGGCAGCTACGAGCAGTACTTC. Its protein product is CASSTLPTRGSYEQYF. The chain joins TRBV19 to TRBJ2-7, with TRBD1 as a possible D gene (5 bases). Trimming pared 4 bases from V and 3 bases from J, leaving 19 bases between. The CDR3 contains 16 residues. Germline V lookup: CDR1 LNHDA, CDR2 SQIVND (reference sequence).

Note on this clone: At the DNA level, this CDR3 is encoded by other sequences in the same sample as well. The V gene is TRBV5-1, the J gene TRBJ2-5; D ambiguous. Deletions cut 3 bases from V and 1 base from J, with 4 bases between. This CDR3 is built from 12 residues. Looked up from germline, CDR1 is SGHRS and CDR2 is YFSETQ. This CDR3 reads CASSSPQETQYF. The CDR3 coding sequence is TGCGCCAGCAGCTCCCCCCAAGAGACCCAGTACTTC.